Below, 21 T cell receptor beta chains from the same sample are listed, as sequenced in a study of graft-versus-host responses after intestinal transplantation. These receptors lack a known antigen. The assay was immunoSEQ multiplex PCR, and TCRdb's table has in-frame clones only and misses some. The table has 110,000 to 150,000 clones, 80% to 95% seen once. Source: unstimulated CD4+ T cells sorted from spleen or lymph node cells, taken before intestinal transplant. The receptor set was obtained from a human donor who received an intestinal transplant.

V and J are TRBV5-1 and TRBJ2-7; 11 positions agree with TRBD1. The CDR3 spans 14 residues. V shed 5 bases, J shed 4 bases, and the junction held 5 bases outside the gene matches. Per the germline V gene, CDR1 is SGHRS and CDR2 is YFSETQ. CDR3 in DNA: TGCGCCAGCAGGGTCGGACAGGGGGCTTACGAGCAGTACTTC. Translation: CASRVGQGAYEQYF.

The chain combines TRBV7-6 with TRBJ1-2; 7 bases are a match to TRBD1. V dropped 2 bases and J dropped 0; count of bases not matched to a gene: 3. The V gene's germline CDR1 is SGHVS and CDR2 FNYEAQ. This CDR3 is 15 amino acids long. The CDR3 sequence: CASSLTTGTNYGYTF. CDR3 nucleotides: TGTGCCAGCAGCTTAACGACAGGGACTAACTATGGCTACACCTTC.

Here the CDR3 DNA reads TGTGCCAGCAGCCTATTCGGGGGGACAGGGGCTCGCAATCAGCCCCAGCATTTT. This codes for CASSLFGGTGARNQPQHF. The rearrangement uses TRBV5-8 and TRBJ1-5; the match to TRBD1 covers 10 bases. The CDR3 runs 18 residues. CDR1 and CDR2 (germline): SGHTS, YDEGEE. With 4 bases clipped from V and 2 bases from J, the junction kept 12 bases outside the gene matches. Using reference TRBV5-8 and TRBJ1-5 for the parts outside the CDR3, the full variable domain is EAGVTQSPTHLIKTRGQQATLRCSPISGHTSVYWYQQALGLGLQFLLWYDEGEERNRGNFPPRFSGRQFPNYSSELNVNALELEDSALYLCASSLFGGTGARNQPQHFGDGTRLSIL.

This chain links TRBV7-9 with TRBJ2-3, with D perhaps matching TRBD1 (7 bases). CDR3 length: 17 amino acids. In germline, CDR1 is SEHNR, CDR2 FQNEAQ (reference sequence). V was shortened by 3 bases and J by 2 bases, with 18 bases between the two germline ends. This CDR3 is CASSFGGQSVNTDTQYF. The DNA for the CDR3 is TGTGCCAGCAGCTTCGGGGGACAGTCGGTTAACACAGATACGCAGTATTTT. The full variable domain, completed using reference TRBV7-9 and TRBJ2-3, is DTGVSQNPRHKITKRGQNVTFRCDPISEHNRLYWYRQTLGQGPEFLTYFQNEAQLEKSRLLSDRFSAERPKGSFSTLEIQRTEQGDSAMYLCASSFGGQSVNTDTQYFGPGTRLTVL.

The chain combines TRBV10-3 with TRBJ2-5; 7 bases map to TRBD2. The CDR3 runs 14 residues. V trimming: 7 bases; J trimming: 2 bases; junction bases outside the gene matches: 7. Per germline, CDR1 ENHRY and CDR2 SYGVKD. The CDR3: CAIKAGEGQETQYF. In DNA form, the CDR3 reads TGTGCCATCAAGGCGGGGGAGGGTCAAGAGACCCAGTACTTC.

The rearrangement links TRBV19 to TRBJ2-1; unclear D gene. Deletions cut 5 bases from V and 7 bases from J, with 9 bases between. CDR1 is LNHDA and CDR2 is SQIVND in the germline V gene (reference sequence). The CDR3 has 12 residues. The CDR3 reads CASSQDGNEQFF. The CDR3 coding sequence is TGTGCCAGTAGTCAAGACGGGAATGAGCAGTTCTTC.

The rearrangement links TRBV4-3 to TRBJ1-1, with D hard to call. The CDR3 is 18 amino acids. V lost 0 bases and J lost 2, with 19 bases in between. In germline, CDR1 is LGHNA, CDR2 YSLEER. The DNA for the CDR3 is TGCGCCAGCAGCCAAGATTCTCAATTTGGGGTGGGAAACACTGAAGCTTTCTTT. This encodes CASSQDSQFGVGNTEAFF.

The chain is built from TRBV6-5 and TRBJ2-5, with 7 bases matching TRBD1. Looked up from germline, CDR1 is MNHEY and CDR2 is SVGAGI. This CDR3 is 13 amino acids long. V gave up 2 bases and J gave up 6 bases; unmatched junction bases: 3. In DNA, the CDR3 is TGTGCCAGCAGTTACGACAGGGTGCAGACCCAGTACTTC. Encoded protein: CASSYDRVQTQYF.

The J gene is TRBJ1-1, the V gene TRBV7-3; D is unresolved. This CDR3 has 13 residues. The V end was cut by 2 bases, the J end by 0 bases, with 4 bases between. The germline CDR1 and CDR2 sequences are SGHTA and FQGTGA. This CDR3 reads CASSLQVNTEAFF. CDR3 coding DNA: TGTGCCAGCAGCTTACAGGTGAACACTGAAGCTTTCTTT.

The J gene is TRBJ2-7, the V gene TRBV10-3; D unclear. The CDR3 contains 15 residues. Germline V gene data show CDR1 as ENHRY and CDR2 as SYGVKD. V was pared by 2 bases and J by 5 bases, with 16 bases between. CDR3 coding DNA: TGTGCCATCAGTGAGCAGATGACTCCTCCGAACGAGCAGTACTTC. It encodes CAISEQMTPPNEQYF.

The chain uses TRBV27 and TRBJ2-4, with D uncertain. Trimming took 0 bases from V and 7 from J, leaving 13 bases between them. Germline CDR1 MNHEY, CDR2 SMNVEV (reference sequence). The CDR3 loop spans 15 amino acids. The CDR3, as DNA: TGTGCCAGCAGTTTATCGATTTCCGTCTGGAACATTCAGTACTTC. As protein: CASSLSISVWNIQYF.

The J gene is TRBJ1-2, the V gene TRBV2, with TRBD1 matching over 9 bases. The CDR3 has 14 residues. With V trimmed by 6 bases and J by 4 bases, 6 bases remained unmatched. CDR1 SNHLY and CDR2 FYNNEI come from the germline V gene. CDR3 sequence reads: CASRVGQGPYGYTF. As DNA, the CDR3 is TGTGCCAGCAGGGTCGGACAGGGGCCCTATGGCTACACCTTC.

This rearrangement joins TRBV6-5 to TRBJ1-1; D not resolved. V was pared by 3 bases and J by 3 bases, with 11 bases between. Germline values: CDR1 MNHEY, CDR2 SVGAGI. CDR3 size: 14 residues. CDR3 DNA: TGTGCCAGCAGTTATGCGAGGGCTGACACTGAAGCTTTCTTT. It codes for CASSYARADTEAFF.

The chain uses TRBV19 and TRBJ2-1; D not resolved. The CDR3 extends over 13 amino acids. Germline V gene lookup returns CDR1 LNHDA and CDR2 SQIVND (reference sequence). V dropped 2 bases and J dropped 4 bases, with 6 bases sitting between them. The CDR3 is CASSIPLYNEQFF. The CDR3 DNA sequence: TGTGCCAGTAGTATACCGTTATACAATGAGCAGTTCTTC.

The CDR3 nucleotides read TGTGCCACCAGCGTAGGTTCCCAATCTTACAATGAGCAGTTCTTC. Translating gives CATSVGSQSYNEQFF. The V gene is TRBV15, the J gene TRBJ2-1; unclear D gene. The CDR3 covers 15 residues. CDR1 is LNHNV and CDR2 is YYDKDF in the germline V gene (reference sequence). Deletions cut 5 bases from V and 4 bases from J, with 15 bases between.

This clone is a singleton in its sample. This sequence joins TRBV27 and TRBJ2-5, with no clear D. CDR3 length equals 12 residues. Germline V gene lookup returns CDR1 MNHEY and CDR2 SMNVEV (reference sequence). Trimming took 0 bases from V and 4 from J, leaving 3 bases between them. This CDR3 is CASSLSGETQYF. The DNA for the CDR3 is TGTGCCAGCAGTTTATCGGGAGAGACCCAGTACTTC.

This chain joins TRBV19 and TRBJ2-1; D is ambiguous. The CDR3 is 10 residues long. Trimming removed 10 bases at V and 8 bases at J, with 9 bases between. From germline, CDR1 is LNHDA and CDR2 SQIVND (reference sequence). CDR3 in amino acids: CATRADEQFF. The DNA of the CDR3 is TGTGCCACAAGGGCGGATGAGCAGTTCTTC.

This chain connects TRBV6-1 to TRBJ1-1; D gene uncertain. The germline V and J ends were trimmed by 1 base and 4 bases, with 7 bases remaining between them. This CDR3 has 13 amino acids. The V gene's germline CDR1 is MNHNS and CDR2 SASEGT. The CDR3: CASSEVSLTEAFF. The CDR3 DNA reads as TGTGCCAGCAGTGAAGTTTCTCTCACTGAAGCTTTCTTT.

This chain joins TRBV18 and TRBJ2-2; D not certain. V dropped 0 bases and J dropped 1 base, with 9 bases sitting between them. In germline, CDR1 is KGHSH, CDR2 LQKENI. CDR3 length: 16 residues. Written as DNA, the CDR3 is TGTGCCAGCTCACCACCTTCGGCAGTGAACACCGGGGAGCTGTTTTTT. Its translation is CASSPPSAVNTGELFF. Combining the CDR3 with reference TRBV18 and TRBJ2-2 gives the whole variable domain NAGVMQNPRHLVRRRGQEARLRCSPMKGHSHVYWYRQLPEEGLKFMVYLQKENIIDESGMPKERFSAEFPKEGPSILRIQQVVRGDSAAYFCASSPPSAVNTGELFFGEGSRLTVL.

V usage is TRBV5-4 and J usage is TRBJ2-7; D not resolved. Trimming left V 1 base short and J 7 bases short, with 9 bases between. CDR3 size: 12 residues. In germline, CDR1 is SGHNT, CDR2 YYREEE (reference sequence). The CDR3 coding sequence is TGTGCCAGCAGCTTGCCCCCGCTAGAGCAGTACTTC. It encodes CASSLPPLEQYF.

CDR3 nucleotides: TGCAGCGTTGGCCAGGGCGGGTCAACTAATGAAAAACTGTTTTTT. Its protein is CSVGQGGSTNEKLFF. This chain joins TRBV29-1 and TRBJ1-4, with D maybe TRBD1 (5 bases). The CDR3 extends over 15 amino acids. The V end lost 4 bases, the J end lost 0 bases, and 12 bases lay between the germline ends. Germline CDR1 reads SQVTM; CDR2 reads ANQGSEA.